These 7 T cell receptor beta chains came from one sample sequenced in a study of radiotherapy plus CTLA-4 blockade in lung cancer listed by TCRdb under 2018. The library was prepared using the immunoSEQ multiplex PCR assay. The source is immuneACCESS, and TCRdb retained only in-frame sequences with V and J called. Part of the clones is not carried over; for the studies checked, unresolved V genes explain less than half of this, and the remainder is unexplained. The sample yields over 75,000 clones; about four fifths were counted once. The biggest ten clones account for 0.82% of the sample. The sequenced sample was peripheral blood, obtained from a patient treated with radiotherapy plus ipilimumab. The receptors were sampled from a human donor with non-small cell lung cancer who had stable disease on radiotherapy plus ipilimumab.

This clone was counted a single time. The chain joins TRBV14 to TRBJ2-2; D gene ambiguous. CDR3 length: 16 amino acids. Germline CDR1 is SGHDN and CDR2 is FVKESK. The V end was cut by 4 bases, the J end by 5 bases, with 17 bases between. The CDR3 coding sequence is TGTGCCAGCAGCCCAGCGACGAGCTTACGAACCGGGGAGCTGTTTTTT. This sequence encodes CASSPATSLRTGELFF.

This chain connects TRBV30 to TRBJ1-2, with D perhaps matching TRBD1 (6 bases). The germline V and J ends were trimmed by 5 bases and 2 bases, with 18 bases remaining between them. The CDR3 covers 15 residues. Germline lookup yields CDR1 GTSNPN and CDR2 SVGIG (reference sequence). DNA for the CDR3: TGTGCCTGGGGCGACCAACAGGGTCCCAACTATGGCTACACCTTC. This translates into CAWGDQQGPNYGYTF.

V and J are TRBV5-8 and TRBJ2-7; maybe TRBD1 (6 bases). CDR1 SGHTS and CDR2 YDEGEE come from the germline V gene. The CDR3 has 15 amino acids. V was trimmed by 1 base and J by 5 bases, leaving 16 bases between them. The CDR3 coding sequence is TGTGCCAGCAGCTTGATGGGCAGGGGTCGGGACGAGCAGTACTTC. It specifies CASSLMGRGRDEQYF.

The CDR3 sequence: CSVEGGGPTNEQFF. CDR3 nucleotides: TGCAGCGTTGAGGGGGGGGGACCCACCAATGAGCAGTTCTTC. The chain has TRBV29-1 and TRBJ2-1, with 7 positions matching TRBD2. Unmatched junction bases numbered 8, after V lost 3 bases and J lost 6 bases. CDR1 and CDR2 from the germline V gene are SQVTM and ANQGSEA. The length of the CDR3 is 14 residues.

V gene TRBV5-4 combines with J gene TRBJ1-2, with D unresolved. CDR1 and CDR2 (germline): SGHNT, YYREEE (reference sequence). Trimming stripped 6 bases from V and 4 bases from J, with 22 bases between. This CDR3 contains 16 residues. CDR3 nucleotides: TGTGCCAGCATTTCAGTCATACCAGGAAAGACCTATGGCTACACCTTC. Encoded protein: CASISVIPGKTYGYTF.

The rearrangement uses TRBV5-1 and TRBJ2-7, with 7 positions matching TRBD1. Germline V lookup: CDR1 SGHRS, CDR2 YFSETQ. Trimming removed 0 bases from V and 2 bases from J; junction bases left unmatched: 2. The CDR3 runs 14 residues. The CDR3 DNA reads as TGCGCCAGCAGCTTGGGGGGACAGACCTACGAGCAGTACTTC. Protein product: CASSLGGQTYEQYF. Filled out from reference TRBV5-1 and TRBJ2-7, the complete variable domain reads KAGVTQTPRYLIKTRGQQVTLSCSPISGHRSVSWYQQTPGQGLQFLFEYFSETQRNKGNFPGRFSGRQFSNSRSEMNVSTLELGDSALYLCASSLGGQTYEQYFGPGTRLTVT.

This clone appeared a few times. Other DNA sequences of this sample code for an identical CDR3. This rearrangement joins TRBV6-6 to TRBJ1-4, with D perhaps TRBD1 (5 bases). The CDR3 covers 15 residues. Germline V gives CDR1 MNHNY, CDR2 SVGAGI (reference sequence). Between the trimmed V and J ends, which lost 0 bases and 5 bases, there was a span of 10 bases. CDR3 nucleotides: TGTGCCAGCAGTTACTCGAGGGGTGGGAATGAAAAACTGTTTTTT. This encodes CASSYSRGGNEKLFF.